These T cell receptor beta chains were read from a single sample in a study of blood T cells in healthy people across ages. From the 5' RACE reads, TCRdb called clonotypes with MiXCR, one entry per CDR3 protein. The sample records about 280,000 distinct CDR3 sequences, about 25% being singletons. Sequencing used blood. These receptors came from a woman between 65 and 79 years old in good health. The CDR3 runs from the conserved cysteine through the conserved F or W. The D gene is left open where the match is weak. Some rows mark clone size as missing; the rest say once, few, many or name a class of expanded clone.

cdr3_aa	cdr3_nt	clone_size	d_call	v_call	j_call
CATSLSDSRGEQYF	TGTGCCACCAGCCTTTCGGACAGTCGTGGTGAGCAGTACTTC	few	.	TRBV27	TRBJ2-7
CASSYPNNEQFF	TGTGCCAGCAGTTACCCTAACAATGAGCAGTTCTTC	few	.	TRBV6-6	TRBJ2-1
CASRRGQGSTEAFF	TGTGCCAGCAGAAGAGGACAGGGGAGTACTGAAGCTTTCTTT	few	TRBD1	TRBV7-9	TRBJ1-1
CAQKGGSRGQYF	TGCGCCCAAAAAGGGGGATCCAGGGGACAGTACTTC	few	.	TRBV5-1	TRBJ2-7
CASSGALSSEAFF	TGTGCCAGCAGTGGGGCTCTCAGTTCTGAAGCTTTCTTT	.	.	TRBV25-1	TRBJ1-1
CASHGGGMGGETQYF	TGTGCCAGCCACGGTGGCGGGATGGGTGGAGAGACCCAGTACTTC	many	.	TRBV28	TRBJ2-5
CSARPGRGADTQYF	TGCAGTGCTAGACCCGGAAGGGGGGCAGATACGCAGTATTTT	few	.	TRBV20-1	TRBJ2-3
CASSLPATGDTQYF	TGTGCCAGCAGTCTCCCCGCGACAGGCGATACGCAGTATTTT	few	.	TRBV28	TRBJ2-3
CASSATGWEAFF	TGTGCCAGCAGCGCAACAGGGTGGGAAGCTTTCTTT	.	.	TRBV11-2	TRBJ1-1
CASSQAPGTGQETQYF	TGTGCCAGCAGCCAAGCCCCAGGGACGGGCCAAGAGACCCAGTACTTC	.	.	TRBV4-2	TRBJ2-5
CASSQVAGVNIQYF	TGTGCCAGCAGCCAGGTGGCGGGAGTTAACATTCAGTACTTC	.	TRBD2	TRBV3-1	TRBJ2-4
CASSLARGRETQYF	TGTGCCAGCAGCTTAGCTAGGGGCCGAGAGACCCAGTACTTC	.	.	TRBV7-2	TRBJ2-5
CASSLDLWRKETQYF	TGTGCCAGCAGCTTAGATCTCTGGCGCAAAGAGACCCAGTACTTC	.	.	TRBV11-2	TRBJ2-5
CASSQDWASGAYEQYF	TGTGCCAGCAGCCAAGACTGGGCTAGCGGGGCCTACGAGCAGTACTTC	.	TRBD2	TRBV4-2	TRBJ2-7
CASSLADRSTGSVQNTEAFF	TGTGCCAGCAGCTTGGCTGATAGGTCGACAGGGTCGGTGCAAAACACTGAAGCTTTCTTT	many	TRBD1	TRBV5-6	TRBJ1-1
CASSPAPTGQYGYTF	TGTGCCAGCTCACCTGCCCCGACAGGGCAGTATGGCTACACCTTC	.	TRBD1	TRBV18	TRBJ1-2
CASSLGASGIGDTQYF	TGCGCCAGCAGCTTGGGGGCTAGCGGGATCGGAGATACGCAGTATTTT	.	TRBD2	TRBV5-1	TRBJ2-3
CASSHRRGGTDTQYF	TGTGCCAGCAGCCACCGGAGGGGCGGGACAGATACGCAGTATTTT	few	.	TRBV14	TRBJ2-3
CASSQLVQGASEQYF	TGCGCCAGCAGCCAATTAGTTCAGGGGGCCTCCGAGCAGTACTTC	few	TRBD1	TRBV4-1	TRBJ2-7
CSARGRPGPYEQYF	TGCAGTGCTAGAGGGCGCCCAGGCCCCTACGAGCAGTACTTC	few	.	TRBV20-1	TRBJ2-7
CASSLTFASRASTDTQYF	TGTGCCAGCAGCTTAACGTTTGCTTCGCGTGCTAGCACAGATACGCAGTATTTT	few	.	TRBV7-3	TRBJ2-3
CASSYARGYSGANVLTF	TGTGCCAGCAGTTACGCCCGTGGTTACTCTGGGGCCAACGTCCTGACTTTC	.	.	TRBV6-2/TRBV6-3	TRBJ2-6
CATSEPPGQRNNEQFF	TGTGCCACCAGTGAGCCACCGGGACAGAGAAACAATGAGCAGTTCTTC	.	TRBD1	TRBV24-1	TRBJ2-1
CSAPWPDTGELFF	TGCAGTGCTCCCTGGCCCGACACCGGGGAGCTGTTTTTT	many	.	TRBV20-1	TRBJ2-2
CSARGGRGVDEQFF	TGCAGTGCTAGAGGGGGGCGGGGAGTAGATGAGCAGTTCTTC	few	.	TRBV20-1	TRBJ2-1
CASSLNGQGRDKEQFF	TGTGCCAGCAGCTTAAATGGACAGGGTAGGGACAAGGAGCAGTTCTTC	.	TRBD1	TRBV7-3	TRBJ2-1
CSVGGDKTQYF	TGCAGCGTGGGGGGGGATAAGACCCAGTACTTC	few	TRBD2	TRBV29-1	TRBJ2-5
CSVATALGAYNEQFF	TGCAGCGTAGCCACGGCCTTGGGGGCCTACAATGAGCAGTTCTTC	many	.	TRBV29-1	TRBJ2-1
CASSLDAPPGRTDTQYF	TGTGCCAGCAGCTTAGATGCCCCGCCGGGTCGCACAGATACGCAGTATTTT	.	.	TRBV7-6	TRBJ2-3
CASSQEGQWNTEAFF	TGTGCCAGCAGCCAAGAGGGACAGTGGAACACTGAAGCTTTCTTT	.	TRBD1	TRBV3-1	TRBJ1-1
CASSVGLTGIDSPLHF	TGCGCCAGCAGCGTGGGCCTCACAGGTATCGATTCACCCCTCCACTTT	.	.	TRBV5-1	TRBJ1-6
CASKTTGGLTDTQYF	TGTGCCAGCAAAACGACAGGGGGTTTAACAGATACGCAGTATTTT	many	TRBD1	TRBV27	TRBJ2-3
CASSLALKRERAGSYNEQFF	TGTGCCAGCAGCTTAGCGCTAAAGCGGGAGAGGGCCGGATCCTACAATGAGCAGTTCTTC	many	TRBD2	TRBV7-9	TRBJ2-1
CASRAANEKLFF	TGTGCCAGCCGGGCAGCTAATGAAAAACTGTTTTTT	.	.	TRBV3-1	TRBJ1-4
CASRPDSNTGELFF	TGCGCCAGCAGGCCGGACTCGAACACCGGGGAGCTGTTTTTT	few	.	TRBV5-1	TRBJ2-2
CASSVSADTQYF	TGTGCCAGCAGCGTATCGGCAGATACGCAGTATTTT	few	.	TRBV9	TRBJ2-3
CSVVGQGVNGEQYF	TGCAGCGTTGTAGGACAGGGGGTCAATGGGGAGCAGTACTTC	few	TRBD1	TRBV29-1	TRBJ2-7
CASSLERRDTEAFF	TGTGCCAGCAGCTTAGAACGGAGGGACACTGAAGCTTTCTTT	.	.	TRBV7-9	TRBJ1-1
CSVVLWGGTQYF	TGCAGCGTTGTGCTTTGGGGGGGGACCCAGTACTTC	.	TRBD2	TRBV29-1	TRBJ2-5
CASTRTGYTDTQYF	TGTGCCAGCACCCGTACGGGGTACACAGATACGCAGTATTTT	few	.	TRBV7-9	TRBJ2-3
CASSRQAGGYNEQFF	TGTGCCAGCAGCCGACAAGCGGGGGGGTACAATGAGCAGTTCTTC	.	TRBD2	TRBV14	TRBJ2-1
CASSSAGTGANVLTF	TGTGCCAGCAGTAGTGCTGGGACCGGGGCCAACGTCCTGACTTTC	once	.	TRBV6-2/TRBV6-3	TRBJ2-6
CASSGPTGDDEQYF	TGTGCCAGCAGCGGCCCCACAGGGGACGACGAGCAGTACTTC	few	.	TRBV21-1	TRBJ2-7
CASQAGDSYEQYF	TGTGCCAGCCAGGCAGGGGACTCCTACGAGCAGTACTTC	many	.	TRBV27	TRBJ2-7
CASSQDEGLYIQYF	TGTGCCAGCAGCCAAGACGAGGGGTTATACATTCAGTACTTC	few	.	TRBV14	TRBJ2-4
CASSQDLASGSETQYF	TGTGCCAGCAGCCAAGATTTGGCTAGCGGGAGCGAGACCCAGTACTTC	.	TRBD2	TRBV4-2	TRBJ2-5
CASSIPGANVLTF	TGTGCCAGCAGTATCCCTGGGGCCAACGTCCTGACTTTC	few	.	TRBV6-6	TRBJ2-6
CASSNRGYSGNTIYF	TGTGCCAGCAGCAACAGGGGCTACTCTGGAAACACCATATATTTT	.	TRBD1	TRBV14	TRBJ1-3
CASSPRKESGANVLTF	TGTGCCAGCTCACCACGCAAAGAGTCTGGGGCCAACGTCCTGACTTTC	few	.	TRBV18	TRBJ2-6
CSVVFRQGNEQYF	TGCAGCGTTGTGTTCCGACAGGGGAACGAGCAGTACTTC	.	TRBD1	TRBV29-1	TRBJ2-7
CASSYHRGQATNEKLFF	TGTGCCAGTAGTTATCACAGGGGGCAAGCGACTAATGAAAAACTGTTTTTT	.	TRBD1	TRBV19	TRBJ1-4
CAISARVAASYNEQFF	TGTGCCATCAGTGCCCGGGTCGCGGCCTCCTACAATGAGCAGTTCTTC	.	.	TRBV10-3	TRBJ2-1